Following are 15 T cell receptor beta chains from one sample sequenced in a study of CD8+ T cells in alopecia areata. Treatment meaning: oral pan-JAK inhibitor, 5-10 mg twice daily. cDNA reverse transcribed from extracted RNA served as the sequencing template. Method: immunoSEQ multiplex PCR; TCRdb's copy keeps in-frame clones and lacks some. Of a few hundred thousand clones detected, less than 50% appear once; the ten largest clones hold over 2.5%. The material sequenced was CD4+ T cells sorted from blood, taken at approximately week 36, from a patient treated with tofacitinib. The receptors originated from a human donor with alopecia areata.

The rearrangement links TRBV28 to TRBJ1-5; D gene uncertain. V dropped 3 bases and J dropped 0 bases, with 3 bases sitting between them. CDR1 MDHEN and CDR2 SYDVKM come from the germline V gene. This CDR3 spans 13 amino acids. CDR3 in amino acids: CASSFNSNQPQHF. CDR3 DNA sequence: TGTGCCAGCAGTTTTAATAGCAATCAGCCCCAGCATTTT.

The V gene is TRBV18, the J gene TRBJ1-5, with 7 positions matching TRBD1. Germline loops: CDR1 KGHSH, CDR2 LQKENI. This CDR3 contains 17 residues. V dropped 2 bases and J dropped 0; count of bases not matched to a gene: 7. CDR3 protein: CASSPVRDSSSNQPQHF. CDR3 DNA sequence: TGTGCCAGCTCACCAGTCCGGGACAGCAGTAGCAATCAGCCCCAGCATTTT. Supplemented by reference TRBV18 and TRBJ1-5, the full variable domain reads NAGVMQNPRHLVRRRGQEARLRCSPMKGHSHVYWYRQLPEEGLKFMVYLQKENIIDESGMPKERFSAEFPKEGPSILRIQQVVRGDSAAYFCASSPVRDSSSNQPQHFGDGTRLSIL.

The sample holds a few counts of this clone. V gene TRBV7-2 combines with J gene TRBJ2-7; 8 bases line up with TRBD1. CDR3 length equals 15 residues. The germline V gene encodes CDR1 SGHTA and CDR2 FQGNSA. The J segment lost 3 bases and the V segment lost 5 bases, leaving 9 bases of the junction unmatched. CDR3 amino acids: CASSTSPGQDYEQYF. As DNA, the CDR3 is TGTGCCAGCAGCACCTCCCCGGGACAGGACTACGAGCAGTACTTC.

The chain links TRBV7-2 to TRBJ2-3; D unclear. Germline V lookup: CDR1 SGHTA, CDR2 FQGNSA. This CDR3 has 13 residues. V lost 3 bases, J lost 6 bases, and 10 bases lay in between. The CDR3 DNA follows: TGTGCCAGCAGCTTCGATCCGGCCGATACGCAGTATTTT. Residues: CASSFDPADTQYF.

CDR3 nucleotide sequence: TGCAGCGCCGTGGACAGGGCGGACTATGGCTACACCTTC. It encodes CSAVDRADYGYTF. The gene calls are TRBV29-1 and TRBJ1-2; TRBD1 aligns across 8 bases. Germline values: CDR1 SQVTM, CDR2 ANQGSEA. CDR3 length: 13 residues. The junction had 7 bases not matched to a gene; V was cut back by 7 bases and J by 3 bases.

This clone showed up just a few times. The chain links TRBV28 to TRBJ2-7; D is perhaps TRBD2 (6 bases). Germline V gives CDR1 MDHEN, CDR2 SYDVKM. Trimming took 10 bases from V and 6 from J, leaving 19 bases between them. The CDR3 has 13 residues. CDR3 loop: CATRLGAKGEQYF. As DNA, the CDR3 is TGTGCCACCCGACTAGGGGCCAAAGGCGAGCAGTACTTC.

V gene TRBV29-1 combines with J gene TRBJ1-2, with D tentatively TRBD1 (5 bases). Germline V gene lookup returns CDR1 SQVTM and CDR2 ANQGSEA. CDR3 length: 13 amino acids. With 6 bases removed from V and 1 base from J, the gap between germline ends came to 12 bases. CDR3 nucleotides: TGCAGCGTCCTAGATGGGGGTAACTATGGCTACACCTTC. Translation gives CSVLDGGNYGYTF. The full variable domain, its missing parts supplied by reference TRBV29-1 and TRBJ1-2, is SAVISQKPSRDICQRGTSLTIQCQVDSQVTMMFWYRQQPGQSLTLIATANQGSEATYESGFVIDKFPISRPNLTFSTLTVSNMSPEDSSIYLCSVLDGGNYGYTFGSGTRLTVV.

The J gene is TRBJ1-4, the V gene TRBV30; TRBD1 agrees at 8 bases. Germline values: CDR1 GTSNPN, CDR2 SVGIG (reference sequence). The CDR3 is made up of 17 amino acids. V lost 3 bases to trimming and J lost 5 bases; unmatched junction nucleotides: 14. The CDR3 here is CAWRPPPTDRVNEKLFF. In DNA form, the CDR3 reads TGTGCCTGGAGGCCTCCCCCCACGGACAGGGTGAATGAAAAACTGTTTTTT.

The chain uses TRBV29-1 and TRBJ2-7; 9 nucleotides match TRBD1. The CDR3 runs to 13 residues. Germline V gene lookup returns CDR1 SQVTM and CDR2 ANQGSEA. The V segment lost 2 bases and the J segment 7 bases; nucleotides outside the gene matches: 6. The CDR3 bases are TGCAGCGTTGAACCGGACAGGGGCGGTGAGCAGTACTTC. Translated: CSVEPDRGGEQYF.

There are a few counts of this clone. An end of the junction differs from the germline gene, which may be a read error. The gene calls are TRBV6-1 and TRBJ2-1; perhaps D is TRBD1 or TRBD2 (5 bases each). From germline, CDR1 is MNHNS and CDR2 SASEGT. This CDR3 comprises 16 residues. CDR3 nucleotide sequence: TGTGCCATCAGTGAGTCGCGTCGGGACGGCCAGAATGAGCAGTTCTTC. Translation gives CAISESRRDGQNEQFF.

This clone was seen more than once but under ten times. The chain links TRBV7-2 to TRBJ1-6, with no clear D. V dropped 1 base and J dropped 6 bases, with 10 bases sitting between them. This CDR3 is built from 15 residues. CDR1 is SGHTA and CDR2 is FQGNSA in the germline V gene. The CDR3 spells CASSLEVVGNSPLHF. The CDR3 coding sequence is TGTGCCAGCAGCTTAGAGGTGGTTGGTAATTCACCCCTCCACTTT.

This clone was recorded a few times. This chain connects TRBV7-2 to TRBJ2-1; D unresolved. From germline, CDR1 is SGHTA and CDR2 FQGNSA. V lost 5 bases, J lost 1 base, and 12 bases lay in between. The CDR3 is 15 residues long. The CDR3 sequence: CASSLLTPSYNEQFF. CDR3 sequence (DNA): TGTGCCAGCAGCCTGTTGACGCCGTCCTACAATGAGCAGTTCTTC.

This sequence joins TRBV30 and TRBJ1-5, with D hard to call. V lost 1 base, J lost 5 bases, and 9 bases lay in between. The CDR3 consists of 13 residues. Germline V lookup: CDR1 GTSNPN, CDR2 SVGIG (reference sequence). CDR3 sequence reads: CAWSATRDQPQHF. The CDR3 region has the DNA TGTGCCTGGAGTGCGACGAGGGATCAGCCCCAGCATTTT.

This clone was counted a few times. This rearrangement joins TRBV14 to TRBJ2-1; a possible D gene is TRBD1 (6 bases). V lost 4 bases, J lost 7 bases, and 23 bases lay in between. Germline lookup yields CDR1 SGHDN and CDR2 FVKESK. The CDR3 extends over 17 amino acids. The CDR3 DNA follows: TGTGCCAGCAGCCGGTTCTCCGTGGCAGGGGAGTGGAATGAGCAGTTCTTC. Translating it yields CASSRFSVAGEWNEQFF.

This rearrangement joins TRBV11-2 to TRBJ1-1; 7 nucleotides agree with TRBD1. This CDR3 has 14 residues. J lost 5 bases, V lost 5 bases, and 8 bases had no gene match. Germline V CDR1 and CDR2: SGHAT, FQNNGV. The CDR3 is CASSKTGVETEAFF. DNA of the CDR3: TGTGCCAGCAGCAAAACAGGGGTGGAGACTGAAGCTTTCTTT. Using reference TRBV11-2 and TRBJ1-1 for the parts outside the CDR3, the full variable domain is EAGVAQSPRYKIIEKRQSVAFWCNPISGHATLYWYQQILGQGPKLLIQFQNNGVVDDSQLPKDRFSAERLKGVDSTLKIQPAKLEDSAVYLCASSKTGVETEAFFGQGTRLTVV.